These 5 T cell receptor beta chains were all obtained from the same sample, sequenced in a study of beta chain features in type 1 diabetes. Isolated RNA was reverse transcribed in full, so expressed TCRB transcripts were sequenced. Only in-frame clones appear in the TCRdb table, and some are missing; sequencing was by immunoSEQ multiplex PCR. The repertoire holds 900,000 or so clones, with roughly a sixth as singletons. Sequencing was carried out using naive CD4+ T cells from blood. Receptor source: a woman between 18 and 29 years old in good health.

The chain links TRBV27 to TRBJ2-1; TRBD2 matches at 12 bases. Unmatched junction bases numbered 14, after V lost 5 bases and J lost 9 bases. The CDR3 runs 17 residues. From germline, CDR1 is MNHEY and CDR2 SMNVEV (reference sequence). The CDR3 is CASSLLGTSGRRGEQFF. In DNA form, the CDR3 reads TGTGCCAGCAGTCTCCTCGGGACTAGCGGGCGCAGGGGTGAGCAGTTCTTC.

This chain uses TRBV6-1 with TRBJ2-7, with 9 bases matching TRBD2. Unmatched junction bases numbered 10, after V lost 0 bases and J lost 1 base. The CDR3 totals 18 residues. Germline V gene sequence: CDR1 MNHNS, CDR2 SASEGT. CDR3 in DNA: TGTGCCAGCAGTGAAGCTGTAGCGGGAGTGACCGAATCCTACGAGCAGTACTTC. This gives the protein CASSEAVAGVTESYEQYF.

This clone was detected a few times. The chain links TRBV14 to TRBJ1-3; unclear D gene. Between the trimmed V and J ends, which lost 1 base and 0 bases, there was a span of 7 bases. Germline lookup yields CDR1 SGHDN and CDR2 FVKESK. This CDR3 has 15 amino acids. The CDR3 bases are TGTGCCAGCAGCCAAGGCCCTTCCTCTGGAAACACCATATATTTT. Its protein is CASSQGPSSGNTIYF.

The rearrangement uses TRBV5-1 and TRBJ2-7, with 10 bases aligning to TRBD1. Germline trimming cut 1 base from V and 4 bases from J; bases unmatched to any gene: 2. Germline V gene data show CDR1 as SGHRS and CDR2 as YFSETQ. The CDR3 is 14 amino acids. CDR3 region: CASSLRGQGYEQYF. For the CDR3, the DNA is TGCGCCAGCAGCTTGAGGGGACAGGGGTACGAGCAGTACTTC.

This clone was seen a few times. This sequence joins TRBV7-2 and TRBJ1-1; D possibly corresponds to TRBD1 (6 bases). V lost 1 base to trimming and J lost 6 bases, with 12 bases between them. The CDR3 is 14 residues long. From germline, CDR1 is SGHTA and CDR2 FQGNSA. Here the CDR3 reads CASSLEGGRAEAFF. The DNA for the CDR3 is TGTGCCAGCAGCTTAGAAGGGGGGAGGGCTGAAGCTTTCTTT. Filled out from reference TRBV7-2 and TRBJ1-1, the complete variable domain reads GAGVSQSPSNKVTEKGKDVELRCDPISGHTALYWYRQSLGQGLEFLIYFQGNSAPDKSGLPSDRFSAERTGGSVSTLTIQRTQQEDSAVYLCASSLEGGRAEAFFGQGTRLTVV.